The 25 T cell receptor beta chains given below trace back to one sample, sequenced in a study of control samples from healthy donors and cancer patients. Assay used: immunoSEQ multiplex PCR; TCRdb lists only in-frame clones, some missing. Here the sample spans 70,000 or so clones, about nine tenths being singletons. The source material was PBMCs. The receptors originated from a man aged 55 to 69 with lung cancer.

Only a few counts were recorded for this clone. CDR3 nucleotide sequence: TGTGCCAGCAGTGAAGAGGGCAGGGGGCAGGCTGAAGCTTTCTTT. Its translation is CASSEEGRGQAEAFF. The chain couples TRBV2 to TRBJ1-1; 8 nucleotides agree with TRBD1. Trimming took 1 base from V and 6 from J; bases not matched to a gene: 7. The CDR3 has 15 residues. Germline values: CDR1 SNHLY, CDR2 FYNNEI.

The gene calls are TRBV2 and TRBJ2-1; D ambiguous. V was cut by 6 bases and J by 6 bases, with 24 bases left in between. The CDR3 contains 17 residues. CDR1 is SNHLY and CDR2 is FYNNEI in the germline V gene. The CDR3 DNA follows: TGTGCCAGCAGGGTTCCCCGTACTGTACAACCTCGCAATGAGCAGTTCTTC. Translated, it gives CASRVPRTVQPRNEQFF.

This sequence joins TRBV9 and TRBJ2-7; D unresolved. The CDR3 loop spans 12 amino acids. Germline V CDR1 and CDR2: SGDLS, YYNGEE. Trimming pared 0 bases from V and 3 bases from J, leaving 4 bases between. This CDR3 is CASSVVGYEQYF. The CDR3 DNA reads TGTGCCAGCAGCGTAGTTGGCTACGAGCAGTACTTC.

The CDR3 DNA reads TGTGCCAGCAGACTTTGGACAGTCGGTAATGAAAAACTGTTTTTT. Protein sequence: CASRLWTVGNEKLFF. This chain connects TRBV28 to TRBJ1-4; a weak D match, TRBD1 (6 bases). CDR3 size: 15 residues. Deletions cut 6 bases from V and 4 bases from J, with 15 bases between. Germline CDR1 reads MDHEN; CDR2 reads SYDVKM.

This chain links TRBV5-5 with TRBJ2-6; D unclear. The CDR3 contains 15 residues. Germline CDR1 and CDR2: SGHKS and YYEKEE (reference sequence). V gave up 4 bases and J gave up 2 bases, with 10 bases separating them. In DNA, the CDR3 is TGTGCCAGCAGCGTAGTCCCCACTGGGGCCAACGTCCTGACTTTC. This sequence encodes CASSVVPTGANVLTF.

This chain connects TRBV12-5 to TRBJ1-5; the D is unclear. The germline CDR1 and CDR2 sequences are LGHNT and FRNRAP. Trimming shortened V by 7 bases and J by 4 bases, and 14 bases separated the two germline ends. The CDR3 is made up of 14 amino acids. CDR3 in amino acids: CASALGQGNQPQHF. In DNA form, the CDR3 reads TGTGCTAGTGCCCTGGGCCAAGGGAATCAGCCCCAGCATTTT.

The chain carries TRBV30 and TRBJ2-1, with 9 bases aligning to TRBD1. Trimming removed 0 bases from V and 16 bases from J; junction bases left unmatched: 10. This CDR3 spans 13 amino acids. Germline lookup yields CDR1 GTSNPN and CDR2 SVGIG (reference sequence). The CDR3 spells CAWSVGQGFTKFF. The CDR3 DNA sequence: TGTGCCTGGAGTGTGGGACAGGGTTTCACAAAATTCTTC.

The genes are TRBV4-1 and TRBJ2-7; a weak D match, TRBD2 (6 bases). Germline V gene data show CDR1 as MGHRA and CDR2 as YSYEKL. This CDR3 contains 15 residues. V lost 1 base to trimming and J lost 9 bases, with 19 bases between them. The CDR3 region is CASSQARGTSSTQYF. The CDR3 DNA follows: TGCGCCAGCAGCCAAGCTCGGGGGACGAGCTCGACGCAGTACTTC.

This clone was observed a few times. The genes are TRBV29-1 and TRBJ1-2; no clear D gene. Germline V CDR1 and CDR2: SQVTM, ANQGSEA. This CDR3 has 10 amino acids. Trimming pared 6 bases from V and 8 bases from J, leaving 10 bases between. The CDR3 coding sequence is TGCAGCGTAGCGGACCCCGGCTACACCTTC. Translation gives CSVADPGYTF.

The chain employs TRBV7-6 and TRBJ2-2; 10 nucleotides align to TRBD2. Trimming at V came to 5 bases and at J to 6 bases, leaving 3 bases not matched to a gene. CDR1 SGHVS and CDR2 FNYEAQ come from the germline V gene. This CDR3 has 14 amino acids. Here the CDR3 reads CASSTGLASGELFF. CDR3 DNA sequence: TGTGCCAGCAGCACGGGACTAGCGTCCGGGGAGCTGTTTTTT.

This chain connects TRBV19 to TRBJ2-5; 8 positions match TRBD1. Unmatched junction bases numbered 8, after V lost 3 bases and J lost 2 bases. The CDR3 loop spans 16 amino acids. The germline gives CDR1 LNHDA, CDR2 SQIVND (reference sequence). The CDR3 DNA is TGTGCCAGTAGTATCGCTAGCCGGACAGGGCAAGAGACCCAGTACTTC. Translated: CASSIASRTGQETQYF.

The chain couples TRBV18 to TRBJ1-1; tentatively, D is TRBD1 (5 bases). Trimming pared 3 bases from V and 1 base from J, leaving 12 bases between. This CDR3 is 15 amino acids long. Germline-derived CDR1 and CDR2 are KGHSH and LQKENI. Here the CDR3 DNA reads TGTGCCAGCTCACCGGGACGGTGGGAGAACACTGAAGCTTTCTTT. Its protein product is CASSPGRWENTEAFF.

The chain carries TRBV5-5 and TRBJ1-6; a possible D gene is TRBD1 (6 bases). The V end was cut by 3 bases, the J end by 7 bases, with 11 bases between. CDR3 length equals 14 residues. Germline values: CDR1 SGHKS, CDR2 YYEKEE (reference sequence). The CDR3 DNA reads TGTGCCAGCAGCTCTGACAGGACCAATTCACCCCTCCACTTT. Protein sequence: CASSSDRTNSPLHF.

V gene TRBV3-1 (or the pseudogene TRBV3-2) combines with J gene TRBJ2-1; D may be TRBD1 (6 bases). This CDR3 region has 16 residues. Germline values: CDR1 LGHDT, CDR2 YNNKEL (reference sequence). The V end was cut by 2 bases, the J end by 6 bases, with 17 bases between. CDR3 sequence (DNA): TGTGCCAGCAGCCAAAGGCTTCCGGACAGCCCCAATGAGCAGTTCTTC. This codes for CASSQRLPDSPNEQFF.

The genes are TRBV12-5 and TRBJ2-5, with D perhaps being TRBD1 or TRBD2 (6 bases each). The germline V gene has CDR1 LGHNT and CDR2 FRNRAP. Trimming stripped 7 bases from V and 6 bases from J, with 18 bases between. The CDR3 runs to 14 residues. Here the CDR3 DNA reads TGTGCTAGTGATTCGTACTCGGGGGCTAAGACCCAGTACTTC. Protein sequence: CASDSYSGAKTQYF.

This chain links TRBV30 with TRBJ1-6; no reliable D call. CDR3 length: 14 amino acids. Trimming left V 2 bases short and J 3 bases short, with 8 bases between. Germline assignment: CDR1 GTSNPN and CDR2 SVGIG (reference sequence). DNA of the CDR3: TGTGCCTGGAGTACAGAGAGCTATAATTCACCCCTCCACTTT. Protein: CAWSTESYNSPLHF.

V is TRBV6-5 and J is TRBJ2-7; possible D gene TRBD1, 5 bases. The germline V gene has CDR1 MNHEY and CDR2 SVGAGI. This CDR3 is built from 12 residues. The V end was cut by 4 bases, the J end by 3 bases, with 7 bases between. CDR3 protein: CASSSRVYEQYF. The CDR3 DNA sequence: TGTGCCAGCAGTTCCAGGGTCTACGAGCAGTACTTC.

The chain has TRBV7-9 and TRBJ2-1, with D hard to call. Per germline, CDR1 SEHNR and CDR2 FQNEAQ (reference sequence). This CDR3 is built from 15 residues. Trimming stripped 4 bases from V and 3 bases from J, with 13 bases between. CDR3 in amino acids: CASSSDVWGYNEQFF. CDR3 bases: TGTGCCAGCAGCTCCGACGTGTGGGGCTACAATGAGCAGTTCTTC.

J is TRBJ1-1 and V is TRBV4-2, with 9 bases fitting TRBD1. From germline, CDR1 is LGHNA and CDR2 YNFKEQ. The CDR3 is made up of 16 amino acids. With 1 base clipped from V and 0 bases from J, the junction kept 3 bases outside the gene matches. DNA of the CDR3: TGTGCCAGCAGCCAAGGGACAGGGGTAATGAACACTGAAGCTTTCTTT. Protein sequence: CASSQGTGVMNTEAFF.

The rearrangement uses TRBV5-1 and TRBJ1-6, with D tentatively TRBD1 (5 bases). Trimming took off 0 bases at V and 4 bases at J, with 8 bases between the two ends. Germline loops: CDR1 SGHRS, CDR2 YFSETQ. This CDR3 is 15 amino acids long. The CDR3 nucleotides are TGCGCCAGCAGCTTGGCTGGGGGTTATAATTCACCCCTCCACTTT. Translating gives CASSLAGGYNSPLHF. The full variable domain, with the rest looked up from reference TRBV5-1 and TRBJ1-6, is KAGVTQTPRYLIKTRGQQVTLSCSPISGHRSVSWYQQTPGQGLQFLFEYFSETQRNKGNFPGRFSGRQFSNSRSEMNVSTLELGDSALYLCASSLAGGYNSPLHFGNGTRLTVT.

On this clone: This CDR3 fails to terminate in the conserved phenylalanine or tryptophan, so it likely reflects a read error. The DNA is left out, because the CDR3 cannot be placed on it with certainty; the CDR3 is given as TCRdb lists it. The chain employs TRBV21-1 and TRBJ2-7; TRBD1 is taken as the D call from the table, unchecked against the DNA. TRBV21-1 is classified as a pseudogene. The CDR3 is 12 residues long, ends included. This CDR3 is CASSKVFRTGYL.

The chain joins TRBV5-1 to TRBJ1-1; D may be TRBD1 (6 bases). The V end was cut by 3 bases, the J end by 4 bases, with 13 bases between. CDR1 SGHRS and CDR2 YFSETQ come from the germline V gene. The CDR3 covers 14 residues. Here the CDR3 reads CASSSGRGGTEAFF. CDR3 nucleotides: TGCGCCAGCAGCTCGGGCCGAGGGGGCACTGAAGCTTTCTTT.

The chain combines TRBV5-6 with TRBJ1-4; the D is unclear. Germline V gene data show CDR1 as SGHDT and CDR2 as YYEEEE. This CDR3 has 15 residues. Trimming pared 4 bases from V and 3 bases from J, leaving 13 bases between. The CDR3 sequence: CASSGTTGSNEKLFF. CDR3 DNA: TGTGCCAGCAGCGGAACCACCGGGTCTAATGAAAAACTGTTTTTT.

This rearrangement joins TRBV5-5 to TRBJ1-4; D gene uncertain. Deletions cut 1 base from V and 8 bases from J, with 21 bases between. In germline, CDR1 is SGHKS, CDR2 YYEKEE (reference sequence). This CDR3 is 17 amino acids long. This CDR3 is CASSLQRQTLSDEKLFF. The CDR3 DNA reads TGTGCCAGCAGCTTGCAGCGGCAAACCCTATCTGACGAAAAACTGTTTTTT.

The chain carries TRBV6-5 and TRBJ2-7, with TRBD2 as a possible D gene (7 bases). CDR1 and CDR2 from the germline V gene are MNHEY and SVGAGI. V was pared by 7 bases and J by 3 bases, with 13 bases between. CDR3 length equals 13 residues. The DNA of the CDR3 is TGTGCCAGCAAGTGGGAGGGGGACTACGAGCAGTACGTC. Protein product: CASKWEGDYEQYV.